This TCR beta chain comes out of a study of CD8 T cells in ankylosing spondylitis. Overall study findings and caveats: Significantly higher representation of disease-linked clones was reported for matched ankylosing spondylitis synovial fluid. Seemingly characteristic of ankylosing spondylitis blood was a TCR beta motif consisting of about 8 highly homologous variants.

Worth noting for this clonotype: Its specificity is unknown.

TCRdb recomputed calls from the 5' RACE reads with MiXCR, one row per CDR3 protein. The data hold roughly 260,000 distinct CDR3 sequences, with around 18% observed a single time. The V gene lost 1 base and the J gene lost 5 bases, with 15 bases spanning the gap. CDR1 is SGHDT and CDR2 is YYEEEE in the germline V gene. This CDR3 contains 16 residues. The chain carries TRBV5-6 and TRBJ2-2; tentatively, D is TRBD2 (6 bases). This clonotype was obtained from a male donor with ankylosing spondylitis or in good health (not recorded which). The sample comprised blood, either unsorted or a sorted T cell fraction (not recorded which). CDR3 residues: CASSLYGGGRTGELFF. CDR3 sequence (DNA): TGTGCCAGCAGCTTGTATGGGGGAGGAAGGACCGGGGAGCTGTTTTTT.